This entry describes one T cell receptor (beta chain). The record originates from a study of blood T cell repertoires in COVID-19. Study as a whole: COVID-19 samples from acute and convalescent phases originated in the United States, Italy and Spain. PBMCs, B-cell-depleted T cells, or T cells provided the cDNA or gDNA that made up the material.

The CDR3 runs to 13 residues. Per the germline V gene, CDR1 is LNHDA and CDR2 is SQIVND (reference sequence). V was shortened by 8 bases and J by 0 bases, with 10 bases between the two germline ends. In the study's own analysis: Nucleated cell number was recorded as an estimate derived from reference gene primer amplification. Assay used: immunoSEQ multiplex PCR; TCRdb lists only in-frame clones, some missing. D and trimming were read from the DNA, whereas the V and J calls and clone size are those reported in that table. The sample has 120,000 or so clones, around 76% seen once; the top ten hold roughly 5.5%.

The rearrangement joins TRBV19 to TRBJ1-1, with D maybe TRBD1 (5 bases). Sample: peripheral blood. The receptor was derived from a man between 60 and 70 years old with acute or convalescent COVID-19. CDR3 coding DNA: TGTGCCAGTCGCAAGGGGTTGAACACTGAAGCTTTCTTT. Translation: CASRKGLNTEAFF.